The sequence of this T cell receptor beta chain was determined in a study of T cell responses to AZD1222 COVID-19 vaccine. General observations from the study: Only a handful of AZD1222 recipients, about six in all, had baseline seropositivity. Repertoire sampling was restricted to post-peak T cell response timepoints. Spike was spanned by vaccine-associated CD4 TCRs, with dominance at 160-218 and 743-854. Elevations in Spike-specific TCR breadth and depth followed administration of two AZD1222 doses.

Germline CDR1 is SGHDT and CDR2 is YYEEEE. V lost 2 bases and J 0 bases, leaving 9 bases between the germline ends. The CDR3 sequence is 14 residues long. Here immunoSEQ multiplex PCR was the method, and the copy in TCRdb shows in-frame clones only, minus some. This sample has some 170,000 clones, with 85% to 90% found just once. With regard to this clone: Its specificity is unknown.

The sequencing used peripheral blood, collected 28 days after the second dose of the MenACWY control vaccine. The sequence derives from an adult who received the MenACWY meningococcal vaccine as a control. V and J are TRBV5-6 and TRBJ2-7; D gene unclear. CDR3 sequence (DNA): TGTGCCAGCAGCTTAGGGCGGCTCTCCTACGAGCAGTACTTC. Protein product: CASSLGRLSYEQYF.